This T cell receptor (beta chain) appears in the sequencing data of a study of a mutant IDH1 vaccine in newly diagnosed glioma. At the level of the study: Vaccinations were initiated 4-6 weeks following radiotherapy alone, or were given together with temozolomide cycles. Patients had received radiotherapy, temozolomide, or both previously, most receiving both. It was at week 35 that visit V12 occurred, and at week 47 that visit V13 did.

CDR1 and CDR2 (germline): DFQATT, SNEGSKA (reference sequence). The CDR3 sequence is 11 residues long. V dropped 6 bases and J dropped 7 bases, with 12 bases sitting between them. Stated time point: week 47, end of study. A 20-mer mutant IDH1 peptide at 300 ug was injected subcutaneously with topical imiquimod. A word on this clone: Its antigen is currently unknown.

Assay: immunoSEQ multiplex PCR; the TCRdb copy retains only in-frame clones and omits some. Found here are about 94,000 clones, about 90% of them singletons; the top ten hold 0.6% to 0.95%. V and J are TRBV20-1 and TRBJ1-1; D uncertain. Here the sequenced sample was PBMCs, taken from a glioma patient whose treatment included an IDH1 peptide vaccine. The TCR sequence derives from a woman between 45 and 65 years old with glioma. The CDR3 bases are TGCAGTGCCAAGGCAGCTGGTGAAGCTTTCTTT. Protein sequence: CSAKAAGEAFF.